This T cell receptor (beta chain) was captured by sequencing in a study of blood T cell repertoires in COVID-19. Overall study: PBMCs, B-cell-depleted T cells, or T cells provided the cDNA or gDNA that made up the material.

This CDR3 spans 16 amino acids. Using immunoSEQ multiplex PCR, the repertoire was profiled, and TCRdb retains in-frame clones only, with some absent. The data show around 94,000 clones, with over 85% seen just once and around 2% held by the top ten. Specimen: peripheral blood. This sequence was found in a woman between 50 and 59 years old with COVID-19, enrolled during active disease. The genes are TRBV21-1 and TRBJ1-4; TRBD1, as called in the table, went unchecked against the DNA. TRBV21-1 is designated a pseudogene. The CDR3 coding sequence is TGTGCCAGCAGCAAAGAGCGGAGGGGGCTTAATGAAAAACTGTTTTTT. This gives the protein CASSKERRGLNEKLFF.